Here is one TCR beta chain with its context. Its antigen is as yet unknown. Researchers ran immunoSEQ v3.0 at survey level. A target of roughly 40,000-55,000 T-cell genomes per sample was set for sequencing. Libraries were prepared by immunoSEQ multiplex PCR; TCRdb keeps only in-frame clonotypes and omits some of them. The sample holds 24,000 or so clones, less than 80% seen once. The source of the sample is a study of long-term antiretroviral therapy in people with HIV. Whole-study results and caveats: Relative to control repertoires, HIV repertoires exhibited narrower CDR3 length ranges. Post-ART diversity increased but stayed below transplant donor controls.

There was at least one pre-ART PBMC sample for each donor, plus at least two post-ART PBMC samples. CDR1 and CDR2 from the germline V gene are GTSNPN and SVGIG (reference sequence). The V end lost 3 bases, the J end lost 4 bases, and 6 bases lay between the germline ends. The CDR3 is made up of 11 amino acids. The genes are TRBV30 and TRBJ1-2; D is possibly TRBD1 (6 bases). This receptor was identified in a woman in her forties with HIV. Sequences were derived from unsorted PBMCs, sampled 1.2 years after starting antiretroviral therapy. CDR3 region: CAWRDSYGYTF. DNA for the CDR3: TGTGCCTGGAGGGACAGCTATGGCTACACCTTC.